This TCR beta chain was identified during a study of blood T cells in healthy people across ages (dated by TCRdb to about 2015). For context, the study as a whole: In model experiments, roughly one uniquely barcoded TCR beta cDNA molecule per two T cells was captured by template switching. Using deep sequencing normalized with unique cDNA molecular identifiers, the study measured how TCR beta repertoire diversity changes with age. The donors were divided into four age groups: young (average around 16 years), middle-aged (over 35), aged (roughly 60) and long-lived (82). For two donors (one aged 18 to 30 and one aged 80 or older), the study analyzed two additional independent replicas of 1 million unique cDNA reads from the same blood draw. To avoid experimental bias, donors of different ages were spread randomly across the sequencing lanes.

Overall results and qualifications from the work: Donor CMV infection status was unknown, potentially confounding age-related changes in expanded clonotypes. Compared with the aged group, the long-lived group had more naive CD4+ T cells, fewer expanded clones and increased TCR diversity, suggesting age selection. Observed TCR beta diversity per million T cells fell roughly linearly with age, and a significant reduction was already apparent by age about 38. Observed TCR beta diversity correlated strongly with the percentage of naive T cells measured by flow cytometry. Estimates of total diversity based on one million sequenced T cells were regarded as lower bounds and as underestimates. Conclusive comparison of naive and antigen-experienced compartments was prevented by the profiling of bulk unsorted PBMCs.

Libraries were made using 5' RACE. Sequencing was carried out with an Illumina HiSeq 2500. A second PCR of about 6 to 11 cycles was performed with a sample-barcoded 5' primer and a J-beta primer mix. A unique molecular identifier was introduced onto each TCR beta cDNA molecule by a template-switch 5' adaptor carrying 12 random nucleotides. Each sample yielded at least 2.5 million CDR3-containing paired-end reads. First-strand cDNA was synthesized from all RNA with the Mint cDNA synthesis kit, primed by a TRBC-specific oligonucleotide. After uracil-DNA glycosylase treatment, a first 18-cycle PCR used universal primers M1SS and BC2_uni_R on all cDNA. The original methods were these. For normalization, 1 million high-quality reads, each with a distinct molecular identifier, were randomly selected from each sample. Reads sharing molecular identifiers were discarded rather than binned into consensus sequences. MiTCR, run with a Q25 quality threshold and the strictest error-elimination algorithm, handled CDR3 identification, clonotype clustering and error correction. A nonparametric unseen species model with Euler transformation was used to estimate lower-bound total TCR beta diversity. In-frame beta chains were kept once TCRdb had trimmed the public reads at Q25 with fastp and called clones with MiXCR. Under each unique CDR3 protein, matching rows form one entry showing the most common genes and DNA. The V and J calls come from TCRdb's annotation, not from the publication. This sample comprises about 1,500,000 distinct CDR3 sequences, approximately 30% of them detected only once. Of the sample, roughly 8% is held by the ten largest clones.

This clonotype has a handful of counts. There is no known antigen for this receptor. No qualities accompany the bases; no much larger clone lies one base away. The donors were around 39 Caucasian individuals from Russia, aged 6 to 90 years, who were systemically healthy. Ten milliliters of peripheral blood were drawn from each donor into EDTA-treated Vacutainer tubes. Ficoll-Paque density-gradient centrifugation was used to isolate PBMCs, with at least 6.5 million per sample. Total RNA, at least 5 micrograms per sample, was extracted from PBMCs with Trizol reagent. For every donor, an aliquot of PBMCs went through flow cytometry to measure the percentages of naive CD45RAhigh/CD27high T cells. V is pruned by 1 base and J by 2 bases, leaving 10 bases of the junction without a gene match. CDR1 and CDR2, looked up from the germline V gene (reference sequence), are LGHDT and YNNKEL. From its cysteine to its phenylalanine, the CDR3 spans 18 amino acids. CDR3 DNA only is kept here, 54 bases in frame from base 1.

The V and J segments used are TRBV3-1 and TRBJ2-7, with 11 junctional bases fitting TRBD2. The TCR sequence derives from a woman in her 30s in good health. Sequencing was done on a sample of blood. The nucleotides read TGTGCCAGCAGCCAAGGGCCGACTAGCGGGACCTACACCTACGAGCAGTACTTC. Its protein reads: CASSQGPTSGTYTYEQYF.